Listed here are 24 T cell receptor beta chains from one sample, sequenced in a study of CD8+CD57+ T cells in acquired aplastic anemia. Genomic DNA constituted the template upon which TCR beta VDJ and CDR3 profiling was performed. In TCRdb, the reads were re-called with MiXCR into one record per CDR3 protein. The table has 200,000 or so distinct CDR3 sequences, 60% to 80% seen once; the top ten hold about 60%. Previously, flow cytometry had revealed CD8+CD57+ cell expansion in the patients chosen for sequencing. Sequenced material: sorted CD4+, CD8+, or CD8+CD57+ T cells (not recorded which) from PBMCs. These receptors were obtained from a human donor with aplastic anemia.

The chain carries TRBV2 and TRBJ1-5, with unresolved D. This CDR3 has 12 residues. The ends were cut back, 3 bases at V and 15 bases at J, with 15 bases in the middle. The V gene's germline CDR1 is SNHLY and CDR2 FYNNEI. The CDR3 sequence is CASSDPGQPRHF. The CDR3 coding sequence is TGTGCCAGCAGTGACCCCGGCCAGCCCAGGCATTTT. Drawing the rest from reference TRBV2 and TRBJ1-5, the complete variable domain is EPEVTQTPSHQVTQMGQEVILRCVPISNHLYFYWYRQILGQKVEFLVSFYNNEISEKSEIFDDQFSVERPDGSNFTLKIRSTKLEDSAMYFCASSDPGQPRHFGDGTRLSIL.

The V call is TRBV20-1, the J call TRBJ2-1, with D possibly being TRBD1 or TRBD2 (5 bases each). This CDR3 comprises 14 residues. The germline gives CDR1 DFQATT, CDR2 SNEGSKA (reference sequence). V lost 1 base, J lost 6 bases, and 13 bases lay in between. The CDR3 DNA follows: TGCAGTGCTAGAGTCTTGGGGACGGCCAATGAGCAGTTCTTC. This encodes CSARVLGTANEQFF.

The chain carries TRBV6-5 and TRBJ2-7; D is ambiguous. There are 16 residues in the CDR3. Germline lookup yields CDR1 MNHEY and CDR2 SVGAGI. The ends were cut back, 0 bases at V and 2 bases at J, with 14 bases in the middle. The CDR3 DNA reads TGTGCCAGCAGTTACTCGTCGACTGGGGTCACCTACGAGCAGTACTTC. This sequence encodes CASSYSSTGVTYEQYF.

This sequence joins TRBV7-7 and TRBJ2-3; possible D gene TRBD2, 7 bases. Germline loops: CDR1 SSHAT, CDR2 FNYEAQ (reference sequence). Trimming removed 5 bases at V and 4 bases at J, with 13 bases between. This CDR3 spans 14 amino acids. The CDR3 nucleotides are TGTGCCAGCAGCAGGGGAGGGGGGGCAGATACGCAGTATTTT. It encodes CASSRGGGADTQYF.

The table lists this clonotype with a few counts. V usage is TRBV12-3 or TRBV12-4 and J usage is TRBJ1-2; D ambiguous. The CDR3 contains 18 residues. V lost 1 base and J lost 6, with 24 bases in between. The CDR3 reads CASSLVFTVGRTLDGYTF. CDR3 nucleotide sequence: TGTGCCAGCAGTTTAGTCTTCACGGTAGGGAGGACTTTGGATGGCTACACCTTC.

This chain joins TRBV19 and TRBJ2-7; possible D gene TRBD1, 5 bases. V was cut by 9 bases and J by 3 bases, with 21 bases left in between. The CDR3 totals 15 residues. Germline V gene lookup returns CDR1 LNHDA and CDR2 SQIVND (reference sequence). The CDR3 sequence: CASSRDRASDYEQYF. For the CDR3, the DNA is TGTGCCAGCAGCCGAGACAGAGCCAGTGACTACGAGCAGTACTTC. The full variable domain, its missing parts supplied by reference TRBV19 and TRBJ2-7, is DGGITQSPKYLFRKEGQNVTLSCEQNLNHDAMYWYRQDPGQGLRLIYYSQIVNDFQKGDIAEGYSVSREKKESFPLTVTSAQKNPTAFYLCASSRDRASDYEQYFGPGTRLTVT.

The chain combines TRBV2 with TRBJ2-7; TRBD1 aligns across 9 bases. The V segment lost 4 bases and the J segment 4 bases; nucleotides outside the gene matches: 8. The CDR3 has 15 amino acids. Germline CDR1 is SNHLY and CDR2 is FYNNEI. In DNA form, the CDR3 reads TGTGCCAGCAGTGGATTTGGGACAGGGAATTACGAGCAGTACTTC. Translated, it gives CASSGFGTGNYEQYF.

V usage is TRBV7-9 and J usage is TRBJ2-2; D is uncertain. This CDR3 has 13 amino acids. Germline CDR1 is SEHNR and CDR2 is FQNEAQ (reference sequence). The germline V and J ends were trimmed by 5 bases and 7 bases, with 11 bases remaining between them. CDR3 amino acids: CASSPDQGGELFF. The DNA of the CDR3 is TGTGCCAGCAGCCCAGATCAAGGCGGGGAGCTGTTTTTT.

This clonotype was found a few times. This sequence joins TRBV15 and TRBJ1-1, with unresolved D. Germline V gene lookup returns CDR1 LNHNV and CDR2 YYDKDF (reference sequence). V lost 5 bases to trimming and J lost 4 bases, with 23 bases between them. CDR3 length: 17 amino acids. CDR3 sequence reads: CATSLGFLGGLSTEAFF. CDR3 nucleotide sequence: TGTGCCACCAGCCTTGGCTTCCTGGGTGGATTGAGCACTGAAGCTTTCTTT.

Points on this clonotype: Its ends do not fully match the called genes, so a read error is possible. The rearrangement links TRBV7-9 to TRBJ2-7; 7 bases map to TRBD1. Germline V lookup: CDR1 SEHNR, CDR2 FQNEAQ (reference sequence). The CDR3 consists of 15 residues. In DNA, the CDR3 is TGCGCCAGCAGCCGAATAACAGGGGACCGCTACGAGCAGTACTTC. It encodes CASSRITGDRYEQYF. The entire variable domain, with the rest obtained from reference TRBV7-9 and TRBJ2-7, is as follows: DTGVSQNPRHKITKRGQNVTFRCDPISEHNRLYWYRQTLGQGPEFLTYFQNEAQLEKSRLLSDRFSAERPKGSFSTLEIQRTEQGDSAMYLCASSRITGDRYEQYFGPGTRLTVT.

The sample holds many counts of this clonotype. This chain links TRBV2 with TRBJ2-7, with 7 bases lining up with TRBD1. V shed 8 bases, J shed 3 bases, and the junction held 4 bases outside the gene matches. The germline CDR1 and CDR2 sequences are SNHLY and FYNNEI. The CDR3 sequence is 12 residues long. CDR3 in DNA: TGTGCCAGCCGTGGACAGGTCTACGAGCAGTACTTC. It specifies CASRGQVYEQYF.

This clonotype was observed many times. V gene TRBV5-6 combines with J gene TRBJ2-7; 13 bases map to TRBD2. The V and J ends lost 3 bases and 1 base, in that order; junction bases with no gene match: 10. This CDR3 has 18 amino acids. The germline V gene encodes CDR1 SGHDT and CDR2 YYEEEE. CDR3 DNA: TGTGCCAGCAGCTCCCGGGGACTAGCGGGAATAATTTCCTACGAGCAGTACTTC. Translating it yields CASSSRGLAGIISYEQYF.

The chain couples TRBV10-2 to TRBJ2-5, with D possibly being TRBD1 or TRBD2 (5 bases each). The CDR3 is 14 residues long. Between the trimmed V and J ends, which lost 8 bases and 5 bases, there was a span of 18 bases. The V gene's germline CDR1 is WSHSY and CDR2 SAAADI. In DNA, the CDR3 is TGCGCCAGCCGGGACGCCCGGGGCGGGGAGACCCAGTACTTC. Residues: CASRDARGGETQYF.

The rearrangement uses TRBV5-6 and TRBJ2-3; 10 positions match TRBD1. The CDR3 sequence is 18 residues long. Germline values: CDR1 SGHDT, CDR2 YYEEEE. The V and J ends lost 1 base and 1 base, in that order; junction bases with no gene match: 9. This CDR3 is CASSLIGTGVFGTDTQYF. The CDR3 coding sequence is TGTGCCAGCAGCTTGATCGGGACAGGGGTTTTTGGCACAGATACGCAGTATTTT.

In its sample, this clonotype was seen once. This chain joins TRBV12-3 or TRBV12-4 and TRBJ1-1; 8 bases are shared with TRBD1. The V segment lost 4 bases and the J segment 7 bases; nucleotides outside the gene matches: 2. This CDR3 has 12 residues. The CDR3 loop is CASSWTGFEAFF. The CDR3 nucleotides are TGTGCCAGCAGTTGGACAGGGTTTGAAGCTTTCTTT.

CDR3 in DNA: TGCAGCGTTGGGGGGACAGGGGGATCGCGGGGCTACACCTTC. Translating gives CSVGGTGGSRGYTF. The genes are TRBV29-1 and TRBJ1-2; 11 bases fit TRBD1. Trimming at V came to 4 bases and at J to 8 bases, leaving 9 bases not matched to a gene. The CDR3 loop spans 14 amino acids. CDR1 SQVTM and CDR2 ANQGSEA come from the germline V gene. The variable domain in full, completed from reference TRBV29-1 and TRBJ1-2, reads SAVISQKPSRDICQRGTSLTIQCQVDSQVTMMFWYRQQPGQSLTLIATANQGSEATYESGFVIDKFPISRPNLTFSTLTVSNMSPEDSSIYLCSVGGTGGSRGYTFGSGTRLTVV.

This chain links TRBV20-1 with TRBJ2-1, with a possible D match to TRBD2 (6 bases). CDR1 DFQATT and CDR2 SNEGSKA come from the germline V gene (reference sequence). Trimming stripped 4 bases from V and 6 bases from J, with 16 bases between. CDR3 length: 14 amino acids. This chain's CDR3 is CSANPGLATNEQFF. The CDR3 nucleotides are TGCAGTGCTAACCCGGGACTGGCGACCAATGAGCAGTTCTTC.

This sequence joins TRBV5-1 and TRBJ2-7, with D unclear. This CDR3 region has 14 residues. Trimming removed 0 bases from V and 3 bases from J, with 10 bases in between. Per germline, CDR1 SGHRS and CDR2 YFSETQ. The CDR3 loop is CASSLEVSVYEQYF. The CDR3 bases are TGCGCCAGCAGCTTGGAGGTTTCAGTCTACGAGCAGTACTTC.

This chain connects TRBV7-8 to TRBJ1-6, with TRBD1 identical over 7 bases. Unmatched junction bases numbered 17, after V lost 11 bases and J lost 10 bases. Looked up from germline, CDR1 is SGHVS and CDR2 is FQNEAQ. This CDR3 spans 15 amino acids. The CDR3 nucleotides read TGTGCCCGCACCAGACAGGGAATGATGAGCTCACCCCTCCACTTT. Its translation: CARTRQGMMSSPLHF.

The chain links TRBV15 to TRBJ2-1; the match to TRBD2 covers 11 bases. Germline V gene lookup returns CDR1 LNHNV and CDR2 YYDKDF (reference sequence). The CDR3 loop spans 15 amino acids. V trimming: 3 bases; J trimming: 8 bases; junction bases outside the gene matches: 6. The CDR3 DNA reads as TGTGCCACCAGCAGCTTCTATAGCGGGGGGGATGAGCAGTTCTTC. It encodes CATSSFYSGGDEQFF.

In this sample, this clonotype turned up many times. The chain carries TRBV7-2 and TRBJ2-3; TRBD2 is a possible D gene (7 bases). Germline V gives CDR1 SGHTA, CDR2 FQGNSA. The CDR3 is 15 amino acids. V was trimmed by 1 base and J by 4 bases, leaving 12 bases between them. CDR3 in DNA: TGTGCCAGCAGCTTAGTAGGGGGGGCCCCAGATACGCAGTATTTT. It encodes CASSLVGGAPDTQYF.

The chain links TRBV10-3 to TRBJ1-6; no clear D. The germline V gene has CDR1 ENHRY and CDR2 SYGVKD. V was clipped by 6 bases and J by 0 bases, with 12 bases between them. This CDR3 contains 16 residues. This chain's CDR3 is CAIRDSHASYNSPLHF. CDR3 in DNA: TGTGCCATCAGGGACTCTCACGCCTCCTATAATTCACCCCTCCACTTT.

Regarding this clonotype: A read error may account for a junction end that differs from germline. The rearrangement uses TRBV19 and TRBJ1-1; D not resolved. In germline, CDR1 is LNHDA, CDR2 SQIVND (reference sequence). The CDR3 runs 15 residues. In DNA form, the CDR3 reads TGTGCCAGTAGTATAGACAGGTCCGGAGTCATTGAAGCCTTCTTT. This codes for CASSIDRSGVIEAFF.

In nucleotides, the CDR3 is TGTGCCAGTAGTGCGGAGGCGGCCCCTGGGACAGATACGCAGTATTTT. Encoded protein: CASSAEAAPGTDTQYF. The chain joins TRBV19 to TRBJ2-3; D might be TRBD2 (5 bases). V lost 5 bases to trimming and J lost 3 bases, with 18 bases between them. The CDR3 contains 16 residues. Germline assignment: CDR1 LNHDA and CDR2 SQIVND (reference sequence).